A single sample gave rise to the 7 T cell receptor beta chains below, sequenced in a study of blood T cell repertoires in COVID-19. Using immunoSEQ multiplex PCR, the repertoire was profiled, and TCRdb retains in-frame clones only, with some absent. The sample consists of fewer than 250,000 clones, about 84% of them appearing once. Material for sequencing was peripheral blood. The receptors were gathered from a woman over 75 with COVID-19, enrolled during active disease.

This clone was observed a handful of times. CDR3 DNA sequence: TGTGCCAGCAGCACACGGGACAGCTCCTCCTACGAGCAGTACGTC. Its protein is CASSTRDSSSYEQYV. The chain couples TRBV7-2 to TRBJ2-7; 7 positions match TRBD1. The CDR3 spans 15 residues. V lost 5 bases, J lost 0 bases, and 7 bases stayed unmatched. Germline CDR1 and CDR2: SGHTA and FQGNSA.

The rearrangement joins TRBV5-1 to TRBJ2-1; no definite D call. Germline V gene sequence: CDR1 SGHRS, CDR2 YFSETQ. This CDR3 has 13 amino acids. Trimming removed 1 base at V and 5 bases at J, with 7 bases between. The chain's CDR3 is CASSLIQDNEQFF. The CDR3 DNA reads TGCGCCAGCAGCTTGATCCAGGACAATGAGCAGTTCTTC.

V gene TRBV18 combines with J gene TRBJ1-1; D gene unclear. Trimming left V 2 bases short and J 5 bases short, with 9 bases between. The length of the CDR3 is 13 residues. Germline V gene data show CDR1 as KGHSH and CDR2 as LQKENI. The CDR3 DNA sequence: TGTGCCAGCTCACCAGAGGTGAGGACTGAAGCTTTCTTT. Translating gives CASSPEVRTEAFF. The full variable domain, with the rest looked up from reference TRBV18 and TRBJ1-1, is NAGVMQNPRHLVRRRGQEARLRCSPMKGHSHVYWYRQLPEEGLKFMVYLQKENIIDESGMPKERFSAEFPKEGPSILRIQQVVRGDSAAYFCASSPEVRTEAFFGQGTRLTVV.

The chain's CDR3 is CASSKAGTLNTEAFF. CDR3 nucleotide sequence: TGTGCCAGCAGCAAAGCCGGGACACTGAACACTGAAGCTTTCTTT. This chain connects TRBV3-1 (or the pseudogene TRBV3-2) to TRBJ1-1; TRBD1 is a possible D gene (6 bases). Trimming cost V 5 bases and J 0 bases, with 13 bases left between them. Looked up from germline, CDR1 is LGHDT and CDR2 is YNNKEL (reference sequence). The CDR3 spans 15 residues.

The V call is TRBV12-3 or TRBV12-4, the J call TRBJ1-2; D is unclear. Trimming removed 7 bases from V and 4 bases from J, with 7 bases in between. The CDR3 runs 11 residues. The CDR3 here is CASTPGYGYTF. CDR3 DNA: TGTGCCAGCACCCCCGGCTATGGCTACACCTTC.

The rearrangement uses TRBV9 and TRBJ2-3, with D hard to call. This CDR3 is built from 14 residues. Germline V gives CDR1 SGDLS, CDR2 YYNGEE. The ends were cut back, 4 bases at V and 2 bases at J, with 11 bases in the middle. CDR3 residues: CASSRTPNTDTQYF. The CDR3 DNA follows: TGTGCCAGCAGCCGAACACCGAACACAGATACGCAGTATTTT.

The chain employs TRBV5-5 and TRBJ1-3; tentatively, D is TRBD1 (6 bases). Looked up from germline, CDR1 is SGHKS and CDR2 is YYEKEE (reference sequence). V shed 4 bases and J shed 0 bases, with 8 bases lying between them. The CDR3 is 14 amino acids. CDR3 residues: CASSVQGSGNTIYF. CDR3 nucleotide sequence: TGTGCCAGCAGCGTACAGGGCTCTGGAAACACCATATATTTT.